The entry below describes one TCR beta chain. Its matching antigen is unknown. TCRdb passed the 5' RACE reads through MiXCR, listing each CDR3 protein once. The sample records about 720,000 distinct CDR3 sequences, approximately 18% being singletons. These data are taken from a study of identical twins. Findings and limits, study-wide: One should note that invariant MAIT and iNKT cells could partly confound zero-insertion analyses.

These same data were also listed under a study on T cells expressing NK-cell markers. As that report states: Sorted T-cell subsets CD3+CD56+NKG2C+, CD3+CD56+NKG2C- and CD3+CD56-NKG2C+ were TCR beta-sequenced. Questions lingered over whether expanded NKG2C+ T cell clones were HCMV-specific.

The source material was PBMCs. The sequence was obtained from a woman younger than 30 in good health.

The CDR3 region is CSAPPPSRDEQFF. DNA of the CDR3: TGCAGTGCCCCACCCCCTAGCCGCGATGAGCAGTTCTTC. The rearrangement links TRBV20-1 to TRBJ2-1; possibly TRBD2 for D (5 bases). Germline V gene lookup returns CDR1 DFQATT and CDR2 SNEGSKA (reference sequence). V was cut by 6 bases and J by 8 bases, with 17 bases left in between. The CDR3 is 13 amino acids.